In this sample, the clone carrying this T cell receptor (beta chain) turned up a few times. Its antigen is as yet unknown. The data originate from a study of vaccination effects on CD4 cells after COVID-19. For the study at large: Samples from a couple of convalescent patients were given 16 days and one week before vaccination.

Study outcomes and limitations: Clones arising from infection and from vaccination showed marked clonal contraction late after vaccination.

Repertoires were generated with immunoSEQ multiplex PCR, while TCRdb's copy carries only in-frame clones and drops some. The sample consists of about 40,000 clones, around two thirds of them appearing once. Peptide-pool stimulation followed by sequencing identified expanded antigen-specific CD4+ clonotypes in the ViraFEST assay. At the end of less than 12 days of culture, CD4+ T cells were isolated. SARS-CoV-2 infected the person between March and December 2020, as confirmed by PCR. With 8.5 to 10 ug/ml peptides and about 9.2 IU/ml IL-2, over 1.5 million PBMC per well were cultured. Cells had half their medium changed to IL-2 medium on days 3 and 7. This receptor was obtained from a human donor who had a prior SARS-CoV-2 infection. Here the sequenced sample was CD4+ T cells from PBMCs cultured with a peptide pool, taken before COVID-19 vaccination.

In DNA, the CDR3 is TGTGCCAGCAGCCCTTCTGGTAATTCACCCCTCCACTTT. Translation: CASSPSGNSPLHF. The rearrangement uses TRBV4-2 and TRBJ1-6; D gene uncertain. Trimming took off 4 bases at V and 6 bases at J, with 7 bases between the two ends. CDR1 is LGHNA and CDR2 is YNFKEQ in the germline V gene. The CDR3 is 13 residues long.